This TCR beta chain was found in a study of breast tumors, draining lymph nodes, adjacent tissues. MiXCR, applied by TCRdb to the multiplex PCR reads, yields one record per CDR3 protein. The sample lists about 270,000 distinct CDR3 sequences; 30% were seen once. The CDR3 length is 15 residues. The germline V gene encodes CDR1 SGHVS and CDR2 FNYEAQ. J lost 2 bases, V lost 0 bases, and 3 bases had no gene match. Overall study results and limits: Tumor repertoires ranked between lymph nodes and nontumor tissue in diversity, with V and J gene preferences. That most tumor T cells come from lymph nodes remained unproven. Compared with basal-like, luminal-like tumors shared significantly more repertoire with nontumor tissue. Data fit most tumor T cells coming from lymph node, expanding in tumor.

Of note for this clonotype: Its matching antigen is unknown.

Breast cancer patients provided tissue from their axillary draining lymph nodes. The receptor was isolated from a female donor with breast cancer. Some clones in this sample may be carry-over from other donors' samples. Source material: axillary lymph node tissue. J is TRBJ1-1 and V is TRBV7-6; 7 bases are shared with TRBD1. The CDR3 is CASSLATGANTEAFF. In nucleotides, the CDR3 is TGTGCCAGCAGCTTAGCTACAGGGGCAAACACTGAAGCTTTCTTT.